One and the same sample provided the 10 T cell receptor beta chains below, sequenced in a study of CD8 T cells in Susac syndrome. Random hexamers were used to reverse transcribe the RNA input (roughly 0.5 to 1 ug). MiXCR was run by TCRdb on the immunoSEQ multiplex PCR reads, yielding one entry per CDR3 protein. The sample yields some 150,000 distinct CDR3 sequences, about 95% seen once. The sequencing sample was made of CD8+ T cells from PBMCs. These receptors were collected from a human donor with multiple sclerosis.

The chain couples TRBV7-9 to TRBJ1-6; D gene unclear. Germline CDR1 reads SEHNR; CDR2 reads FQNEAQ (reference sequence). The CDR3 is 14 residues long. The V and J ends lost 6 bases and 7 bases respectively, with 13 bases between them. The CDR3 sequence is CASSPREPNSPLHF. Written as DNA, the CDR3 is TGTGCCAGCAGTCCACGGGAGCCCAATTCACCCCTCCACTTT.

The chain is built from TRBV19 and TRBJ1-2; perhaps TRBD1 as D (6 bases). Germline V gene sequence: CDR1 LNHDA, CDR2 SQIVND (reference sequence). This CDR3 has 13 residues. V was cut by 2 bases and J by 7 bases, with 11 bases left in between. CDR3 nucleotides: TGTGCCAGTAGTATACCCCTGGGGGCTGGCTACACCTTC. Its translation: CASSIPLGAGYTF. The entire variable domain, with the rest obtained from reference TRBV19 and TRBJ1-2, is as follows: DGGITQSPKYLFRKEGQNVTLSCEQNLNHDAMYWYRQDPGQGLRLIYYSQIVNDFQKGDIAEGYSVSREKKESFPLTVTSAQKNPTAFYLCASSIPLGAGYTFGSGTRLTVV.

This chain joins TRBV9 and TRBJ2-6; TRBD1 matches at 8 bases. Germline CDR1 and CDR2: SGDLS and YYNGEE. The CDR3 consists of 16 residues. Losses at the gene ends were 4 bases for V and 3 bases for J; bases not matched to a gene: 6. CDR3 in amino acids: CASSITDRVGANVLTF. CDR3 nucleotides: TGTGCCAGCAGCATAACGGACAGGGTTGGGGCCAACGTCCTGACTTTC.

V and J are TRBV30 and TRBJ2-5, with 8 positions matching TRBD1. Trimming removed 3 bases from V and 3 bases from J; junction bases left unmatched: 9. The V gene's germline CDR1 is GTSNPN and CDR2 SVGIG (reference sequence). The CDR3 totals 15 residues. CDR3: CAWSVPWTGKETQYF. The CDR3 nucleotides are TGTGCCTGGAGCGTTCCGTGGACAGGGAAAGAGACCCAGTACTTC. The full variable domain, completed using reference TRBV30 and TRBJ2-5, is SQTIHQWPATLVQPVGSPLSLECTVEGTSNPNLYWYRQAAGRGLQLLFYSVGIGQISSEVPQNLSASRPQDRQFILSSKKLLLSDSGFYLCAWSVPWTGKETQYFGPGTRLLVL.

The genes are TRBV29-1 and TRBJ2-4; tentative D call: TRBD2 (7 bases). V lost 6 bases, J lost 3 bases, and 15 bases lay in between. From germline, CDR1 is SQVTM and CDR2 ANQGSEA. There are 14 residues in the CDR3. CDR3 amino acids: CSVGAGDLKNIQYF. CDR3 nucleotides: TGCAGCGTGGGGGCGGGGGACCTCAAAAACATTCAGTACTTC.

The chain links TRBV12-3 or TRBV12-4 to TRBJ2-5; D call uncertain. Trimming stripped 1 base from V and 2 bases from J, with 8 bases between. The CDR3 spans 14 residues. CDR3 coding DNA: TGTGCCAGCAGTTTAGAGAGTCGGCAAGAGACCCAGTACTTC. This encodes CASSLESRQETQYF.

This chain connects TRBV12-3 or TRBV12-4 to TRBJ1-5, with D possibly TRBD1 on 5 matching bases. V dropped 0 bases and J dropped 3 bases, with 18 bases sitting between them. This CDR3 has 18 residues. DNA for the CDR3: TGTGCCAGCAGTTTAGCCCCTTACCAAGACAGTCTCAATCAGCCCCAGCATTTT. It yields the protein CASSLAPYQDSLNQPQHF.

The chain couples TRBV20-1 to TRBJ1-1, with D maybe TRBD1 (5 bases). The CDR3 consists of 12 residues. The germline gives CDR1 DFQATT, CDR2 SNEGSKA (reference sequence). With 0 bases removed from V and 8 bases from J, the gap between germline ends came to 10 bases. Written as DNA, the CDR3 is TGCAGTGCTAGAGATCTCAGGGTCGAAGCTTTCTTT. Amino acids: CSARDLRVEAFF.

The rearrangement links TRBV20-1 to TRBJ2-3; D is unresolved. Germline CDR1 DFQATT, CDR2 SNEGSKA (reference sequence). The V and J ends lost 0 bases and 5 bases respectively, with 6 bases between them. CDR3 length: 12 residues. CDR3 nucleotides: TGCAGTGCTAGAGACCGGGTAGATACGCAGTATTTT. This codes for CSARDRVDTQYF.

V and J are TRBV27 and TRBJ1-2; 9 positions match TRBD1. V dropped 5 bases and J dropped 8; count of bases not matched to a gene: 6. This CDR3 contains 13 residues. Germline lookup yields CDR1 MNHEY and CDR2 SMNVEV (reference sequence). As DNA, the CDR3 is TGTGCCAGCAGTAACAGGGGGCTGGAAGGCTACACCTTC. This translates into CASSNRGLEGYTF.